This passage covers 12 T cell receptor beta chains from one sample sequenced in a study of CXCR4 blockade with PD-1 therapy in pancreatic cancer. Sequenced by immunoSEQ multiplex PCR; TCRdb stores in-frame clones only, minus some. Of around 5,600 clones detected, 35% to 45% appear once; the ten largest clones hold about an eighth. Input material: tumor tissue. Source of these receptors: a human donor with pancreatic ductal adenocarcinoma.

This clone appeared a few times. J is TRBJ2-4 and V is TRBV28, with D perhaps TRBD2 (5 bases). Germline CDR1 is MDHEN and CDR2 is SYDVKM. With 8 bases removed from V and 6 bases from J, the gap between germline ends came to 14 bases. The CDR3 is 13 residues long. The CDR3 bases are TGTGCCAGCCACTTCGGGGATAGAAACATTCAGTACTTC. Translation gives CASHFGDRNIQYF. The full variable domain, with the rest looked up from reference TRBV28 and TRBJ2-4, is DVKVTQSSRYLVKRTGEKVFLECVQDMDHENMFWYRQDPGLGLRLIYFSYDVKMKEKGDIPEGYSVSREKKERFSLILESASTNQTSMYLCASHFGDRNIQYFGAGTRLSVL.

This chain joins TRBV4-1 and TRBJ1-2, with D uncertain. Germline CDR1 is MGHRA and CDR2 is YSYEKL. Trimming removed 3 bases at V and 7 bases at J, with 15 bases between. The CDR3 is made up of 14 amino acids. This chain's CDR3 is CASSQVSGVTGYTF. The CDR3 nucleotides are TGCGCCAGCAGCCAGGTCAGTGGGGTAACTGGCTACACCTTC.

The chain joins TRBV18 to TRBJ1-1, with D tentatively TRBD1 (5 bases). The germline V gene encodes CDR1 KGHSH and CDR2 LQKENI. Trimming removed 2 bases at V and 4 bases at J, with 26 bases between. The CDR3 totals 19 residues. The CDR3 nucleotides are TGTGCCAGCTCACCATCTTTAAGGGTACCGGGGACGCAGTTCACTGAAGCTTTCTTT. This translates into CASSPSLRVPGTQFTEAFF. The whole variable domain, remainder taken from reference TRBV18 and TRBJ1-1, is NAGVMQNPRHLVRRRGQEARLRCSPMKGHSHVYWYRQLPEEGLKFMVYLQKENIIDESGMPKERFSAEFPKEGPSILRIQQVVRGDSAAYFCASSPSLRVPGTQFTEAFFGQGTRLTVV.

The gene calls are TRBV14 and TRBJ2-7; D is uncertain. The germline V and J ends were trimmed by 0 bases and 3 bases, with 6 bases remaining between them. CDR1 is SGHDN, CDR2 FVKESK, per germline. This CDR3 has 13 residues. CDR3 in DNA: TGTGCCAGCAGCCAAGATTGGGGCTACGAGCAGTACTTC. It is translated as CASSQDWGYEQYF. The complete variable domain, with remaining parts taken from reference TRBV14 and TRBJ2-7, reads EAGVTQFPSHSVIEKGQTVTLRCDPISGHDNLYWYRRVMGKEIKFLLHFVKESKQDESGMPNNRFLAERTGGTYSTLKVQPAELEDSGVYFCASSQDWGYEQYFGPGTRLTVT.

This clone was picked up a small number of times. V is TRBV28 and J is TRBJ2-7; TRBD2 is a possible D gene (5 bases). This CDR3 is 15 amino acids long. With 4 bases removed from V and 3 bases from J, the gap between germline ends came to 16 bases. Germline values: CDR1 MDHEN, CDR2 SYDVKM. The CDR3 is CASSSPARENYEQYF. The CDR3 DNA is TGTGCCAGCAGTTCCCCGGCCCGGGAAAACTACGAGCAGTACTTC. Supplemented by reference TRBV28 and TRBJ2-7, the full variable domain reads DVKVTQSSRYLVKRTGEKVFLECVQDMDHENMFWYRQDPGLGLRLIYFSYDVKMKEKGDIPEGYSVSREKKERFSLILESASTNQTSMYLCASSSPARENYEQYFGPGTRLTVT.

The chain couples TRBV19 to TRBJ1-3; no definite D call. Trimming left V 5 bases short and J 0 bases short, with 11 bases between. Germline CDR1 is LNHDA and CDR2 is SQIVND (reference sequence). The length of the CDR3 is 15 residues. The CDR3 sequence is CASSRQLVSGNTIYF. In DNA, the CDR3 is TGTGCCAGTAGTCGACAATTAGTCTCTGGAAACACCATATATTTT.

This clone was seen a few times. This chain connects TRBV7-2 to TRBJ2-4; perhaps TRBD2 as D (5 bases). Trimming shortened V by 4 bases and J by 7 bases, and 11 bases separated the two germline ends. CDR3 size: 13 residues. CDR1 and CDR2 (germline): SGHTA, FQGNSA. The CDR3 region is CASSSWTGNIQYF. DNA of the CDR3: TGTGCCAGCAGCTCTTGGACGGGGAACATTCAGTACTTC. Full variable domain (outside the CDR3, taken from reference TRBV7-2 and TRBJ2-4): GAGVSQSPSNKVTEKGKDVELRCDPISGHTALYWYRQSLGQGLEFLIYFQGNSAPDKSGLPSDRFSAERTGGSVSTLTIQRTQQEDSAVYLCASSSWTGNIQYFGAGTRLSVL.

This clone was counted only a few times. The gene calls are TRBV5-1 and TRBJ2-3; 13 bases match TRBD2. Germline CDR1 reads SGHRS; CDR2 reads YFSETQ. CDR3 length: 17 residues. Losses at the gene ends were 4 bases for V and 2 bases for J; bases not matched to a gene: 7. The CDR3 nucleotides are TGCGCCAGCAGCACTGGGACTAGCGGGACTCTCACAGATACGCAGTATTTT. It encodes CASSTGTSGTLTDTQYF. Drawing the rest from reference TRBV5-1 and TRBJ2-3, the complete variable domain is KAGVTQTPRYLIKTRGQQVTLSCSPISGHRSVSWYQQTPGQGLQFLFEYFSETQRNKGNFPGRFSGRQFSNSRSEMNVSTLELGDSALYLCASSTGTSGTLTDTQYFGPGTRLTVL.

The CDR3, as DNA: TGTGCCAGCAGCCAAGATCCCGGGACACAGAACACTGAAGCTTTCTTT. The encoded protein is CASSQDPGTQNTEAFF. The rearrangement joins TRBV14 to TRBJ1-1; possible D gene TRBD1, 6 bases. This CDR3 is built from 16 residues. Germline V gene data show CDR1 as SGHDN and CDR2 as FVKESK. Trimming took 0 bases from V and 1 from J, leaving 12 bases between them.

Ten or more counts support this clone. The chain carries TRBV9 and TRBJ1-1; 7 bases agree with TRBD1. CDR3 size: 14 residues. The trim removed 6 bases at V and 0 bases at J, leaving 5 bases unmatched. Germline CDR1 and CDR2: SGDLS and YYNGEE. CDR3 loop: CASTLGQMNTEAFF. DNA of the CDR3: TGTGCCAGCACCCTGGGACAGATGAACACTGAAGCTTTCTTT. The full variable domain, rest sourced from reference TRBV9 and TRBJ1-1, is DSGVTQTPKHLITATGQRVTLRCSPRSGDLSVYWYQQSLDQGLQFLIQYYNGEERAKGNILERFSAQQFPDLHSELNLSSLELGDSALYFCASTLGQMNTEAFFGQGTRLTVV.

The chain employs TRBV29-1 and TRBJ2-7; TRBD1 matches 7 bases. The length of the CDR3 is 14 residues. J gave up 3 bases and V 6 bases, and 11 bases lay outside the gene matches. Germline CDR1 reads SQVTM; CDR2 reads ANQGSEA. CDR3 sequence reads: CSVMNPGQIYEQYF. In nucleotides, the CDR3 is TGCAGCGTAATGAACCCGGGACAGATCTACGAGCAGTACTTC.

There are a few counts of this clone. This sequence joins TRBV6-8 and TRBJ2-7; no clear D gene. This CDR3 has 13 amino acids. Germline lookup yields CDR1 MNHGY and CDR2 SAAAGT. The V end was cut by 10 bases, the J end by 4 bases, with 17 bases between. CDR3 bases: TGTGCCACAACCGCCATAGCCGGGTACGAGCAGTACTTC. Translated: CATTAIAGYEQYF.